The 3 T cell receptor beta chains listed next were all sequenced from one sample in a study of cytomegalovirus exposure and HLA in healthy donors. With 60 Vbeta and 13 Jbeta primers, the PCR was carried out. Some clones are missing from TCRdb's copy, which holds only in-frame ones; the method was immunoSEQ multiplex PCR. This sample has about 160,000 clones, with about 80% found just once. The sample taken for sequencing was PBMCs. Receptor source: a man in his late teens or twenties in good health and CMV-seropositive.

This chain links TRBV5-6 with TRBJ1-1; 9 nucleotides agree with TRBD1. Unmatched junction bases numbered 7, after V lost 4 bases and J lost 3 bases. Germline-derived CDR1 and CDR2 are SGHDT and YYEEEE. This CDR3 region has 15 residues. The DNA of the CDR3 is TGTGCCAGCAGCGCCGGACAGGGGTCGTACACTGAAGCTTTCTTT. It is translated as CASSAGQGSYTEAFF.

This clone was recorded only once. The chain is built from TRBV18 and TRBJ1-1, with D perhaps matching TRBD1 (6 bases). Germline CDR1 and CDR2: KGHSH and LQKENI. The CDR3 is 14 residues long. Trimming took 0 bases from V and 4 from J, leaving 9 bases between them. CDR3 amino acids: CASSPPDRTTEAFF. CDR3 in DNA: TGTGCCAGCTCACCACCGGACAGAACCACTGAAGCTTTCTTT.

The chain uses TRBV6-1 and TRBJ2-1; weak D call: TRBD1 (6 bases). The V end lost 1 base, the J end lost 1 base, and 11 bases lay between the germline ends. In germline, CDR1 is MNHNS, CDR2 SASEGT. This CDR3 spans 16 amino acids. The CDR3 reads CASSEVLQGSYNEQFF. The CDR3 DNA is TGTGCCAGCAGTGAAGTGTTGCAGGGGTCCTACAATGAGCAGTTCTTC.